The entry below gives a single T cell receptor beta chain sequence along with its context. In the original processing: With immunoSEQ giving junction-only sequences and no quality scores, filtering differed. Produced via immunoSEQ multiplex PCR; TCRdb's table is partial and in-frame only. The V and J calls and clone size were taken over from that table, and D and trimming were inferred from the DNA. The table includes 2,500,000 or so clones, 93% detected once. The data stem from a study of shared clonotypes between healthy human individuals. Study-wide context: With ages of 18 to 49, the donors were a couple of women and three men.

Germline CDR1 SQVTM, CDR2 ANQGSEA. This CDR3 contains 12 residues. Trimming removed 7 bases from V and 9 bases from J; junction bases left unmatched: 7. This TCR came from a man aged 18 to 30 in good health. Some clones in this sample may be carry-over from other donors' samples. Sequencing was carried out using naive CD4+ T cells from PBMCs. Subset: CD45RA+ positively selected. V and J are TRBV29-1 and TRBJ1-3, with 9 bases lining up with TRBD1. Here the CDR3 reads CSAAGQGSTIYF. The CDR3 DNA sequence: TGCAGCGCCGCTGGACAGGGGAGCACCATATATTTT.